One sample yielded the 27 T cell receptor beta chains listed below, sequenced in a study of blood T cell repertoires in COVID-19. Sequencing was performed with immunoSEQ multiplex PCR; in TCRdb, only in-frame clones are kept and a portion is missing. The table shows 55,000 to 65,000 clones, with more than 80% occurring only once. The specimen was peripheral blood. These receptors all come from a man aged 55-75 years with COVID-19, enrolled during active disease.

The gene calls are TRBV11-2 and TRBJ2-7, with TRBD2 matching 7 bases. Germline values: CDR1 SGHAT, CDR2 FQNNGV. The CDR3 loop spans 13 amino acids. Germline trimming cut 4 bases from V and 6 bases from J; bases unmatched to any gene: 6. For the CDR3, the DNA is TGTGCCAGCAGCTCCAGAACGGGGGGCGAGCAGTACTTC. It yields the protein CASSSRTGGEQYF.

In DNA form, the CDR3 reads TGCGCCAGCAGCCAAGATGGGGTGGGAGCGGGAGGCCTCTACAATGAGCAGTTCTTC. It specifies CASSQDGVGAGGLYNEQFF. The chain uses TRBV4-3 and TRBJ2-1, with TRBD2 identical over 9 bases. The CDR3 runs to 19 residues. V lost 0 bases and J lost 3; bases outside the gene matches: 12. The germline V gene encodes CDR1 LGHNA and CDR2 YSLEER.

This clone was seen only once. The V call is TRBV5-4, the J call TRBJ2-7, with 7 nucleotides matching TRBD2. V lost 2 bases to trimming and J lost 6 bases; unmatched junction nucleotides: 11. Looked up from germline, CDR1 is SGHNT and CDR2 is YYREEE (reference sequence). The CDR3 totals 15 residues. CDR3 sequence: CASSLRGSNRGEQYF. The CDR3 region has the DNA TGTGCCAGCAGCTTACGCGGGAGTAATCGAGGCGAGCAGTACTTC. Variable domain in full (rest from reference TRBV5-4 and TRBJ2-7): ETGVTQSPTHLIKTRGQQVTLRCSSQSGHNTVSWYQQALGQGPQFIFQYYREEENGRGNFPPRFSGLQFPNYSSELNVNALELDDSALYLCASSLRGSNRGEQYFGPGTRLTVT.

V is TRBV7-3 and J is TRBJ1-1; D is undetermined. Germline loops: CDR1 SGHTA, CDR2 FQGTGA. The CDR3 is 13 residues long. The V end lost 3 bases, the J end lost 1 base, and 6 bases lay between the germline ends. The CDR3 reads CASSFGRNTEAFF. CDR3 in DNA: TGTGCCAGCAGCTTCGGGAGGAACACTGAAGCTTTCTTT. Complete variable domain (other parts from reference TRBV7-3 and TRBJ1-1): GAGVSQTPSNKVTEKGKYVELRCDPISGHTALYWYRQSLGQGPEFLIYFQGTGAADDSGLPNDRFFAVRPEGSVSTLKIQRTERGDSAVYLCASSFGRNTEAFFGQGTRLTVV.

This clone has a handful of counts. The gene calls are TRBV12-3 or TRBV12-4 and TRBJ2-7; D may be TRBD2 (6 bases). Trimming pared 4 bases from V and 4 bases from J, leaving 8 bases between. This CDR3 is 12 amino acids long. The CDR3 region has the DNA TGTGCCAGCAGTTGGGACTTATACGAGCAGTACTTC. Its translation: CASSWDLYEQYF.

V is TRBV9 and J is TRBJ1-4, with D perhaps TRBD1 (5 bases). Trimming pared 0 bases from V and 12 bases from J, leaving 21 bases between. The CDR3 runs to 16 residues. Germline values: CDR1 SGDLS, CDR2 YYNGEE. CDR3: CASSVARTGQREELFF. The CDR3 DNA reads TGTGCCAGCAGCGTAGCCCGTACAGGCCAGCGCGAGGAACTGTTTTTT.

The CDR3 DNA reads TGTGCCAGCAGCAAAGACAGTGGGAATGGCTACACCTTC. It is translated as CASSKDSGNGYTF. The chain joins TRBV7-3 to TRBJ1-2; maybe TRBD1 (5 bases). This CDR3 is 13 amino acids long. Germline-derived CDR1 and CDR2 are SGHTA and FQGTGA. V dropped 5 bases and J dropped 6 bases, with 13 bases sitting between them. Complete variable domain (other parts from reference TRBV7-3 and TRBJ1-2): GAGVSQTPSNKVTEKGKYVELRCDPISGHTALYWYRQSLGQGPEFLIYFQGTGAADDSGLPNDRFFAVRPEGSVSTLKIQRTERGDSAVYLCASSKDSGNGYTFGSGTRLTVV.

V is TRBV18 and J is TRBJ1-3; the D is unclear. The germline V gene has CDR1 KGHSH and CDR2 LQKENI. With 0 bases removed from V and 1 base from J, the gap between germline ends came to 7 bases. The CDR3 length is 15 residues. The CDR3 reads CASSPPSRSGNTIYF. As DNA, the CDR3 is TGTGCCAGCTCACCACCGTCCAGGTCTGGAAACACCATATATTTT. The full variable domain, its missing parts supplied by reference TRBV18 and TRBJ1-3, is NAGVMQNPRHLVRRRGQEARLRCSPMKGHSHVYWYRQLPEEGLKFMVYLQKENIIDESGMPKERFSAEFPKEGPSILRIQQVVRGDSAAYFCASSPPSRSGNTIYFGEGSWLTVV.

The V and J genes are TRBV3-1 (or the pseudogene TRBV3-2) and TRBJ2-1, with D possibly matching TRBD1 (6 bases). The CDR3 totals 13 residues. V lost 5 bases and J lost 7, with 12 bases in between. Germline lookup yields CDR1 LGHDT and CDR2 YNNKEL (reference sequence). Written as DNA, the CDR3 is TGTGCCAGCAGCGAAGGACAGAGGAATGAGCAGTTCTTC. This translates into CASSEGQRNEQFF.

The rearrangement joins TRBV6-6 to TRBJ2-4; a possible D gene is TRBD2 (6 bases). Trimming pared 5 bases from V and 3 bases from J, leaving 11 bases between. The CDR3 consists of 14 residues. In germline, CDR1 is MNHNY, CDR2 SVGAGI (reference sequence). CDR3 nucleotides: TGTGCCAGCAGTGGGTCGCGGGACAAAAACATTCAGTACTTC. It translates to CASSGSRDKNIQYF.

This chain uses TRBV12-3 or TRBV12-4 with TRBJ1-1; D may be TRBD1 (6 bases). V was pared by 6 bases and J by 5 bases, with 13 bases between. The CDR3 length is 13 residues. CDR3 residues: CASSAGVGTEAFF. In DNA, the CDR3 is TGTGCCAGCAGCGCAGGGGTGGGAACTGAAGCTTTCTTT.

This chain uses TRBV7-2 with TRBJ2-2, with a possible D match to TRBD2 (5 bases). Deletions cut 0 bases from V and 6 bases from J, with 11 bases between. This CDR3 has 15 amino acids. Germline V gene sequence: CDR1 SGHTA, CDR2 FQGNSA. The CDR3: CASSLAREYAGELFF. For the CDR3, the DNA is TGTGCCAGCAGCTTAGCAAGGGAGTACGCCGGGGAGCTGTTTTTT.

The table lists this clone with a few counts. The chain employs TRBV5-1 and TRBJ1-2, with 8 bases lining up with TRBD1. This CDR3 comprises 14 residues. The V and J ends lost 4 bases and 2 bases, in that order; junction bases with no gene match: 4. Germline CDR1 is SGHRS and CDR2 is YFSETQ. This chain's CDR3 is CASSPGQGNYGYTF. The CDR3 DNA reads TGCGCCAGCAGCCCAGGACAGGGCAACTATGGCTACACCTTC.

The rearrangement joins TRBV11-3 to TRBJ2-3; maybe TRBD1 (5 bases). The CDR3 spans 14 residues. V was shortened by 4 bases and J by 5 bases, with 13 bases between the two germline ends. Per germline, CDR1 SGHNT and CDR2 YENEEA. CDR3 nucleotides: TGTGCCAGCAGCTCGCGGACATTGGGAGATACGCAGTATTTT. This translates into CASSSRTLGDTQYF.

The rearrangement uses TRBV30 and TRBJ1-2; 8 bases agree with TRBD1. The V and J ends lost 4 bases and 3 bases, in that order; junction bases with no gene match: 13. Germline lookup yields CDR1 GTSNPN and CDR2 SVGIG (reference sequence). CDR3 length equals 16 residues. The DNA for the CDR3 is TGTGCCTGGAATACGGGACAGGCAAATACACACTATGGCTACACCTTC. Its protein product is CAWNTGQANTHYGYTF.

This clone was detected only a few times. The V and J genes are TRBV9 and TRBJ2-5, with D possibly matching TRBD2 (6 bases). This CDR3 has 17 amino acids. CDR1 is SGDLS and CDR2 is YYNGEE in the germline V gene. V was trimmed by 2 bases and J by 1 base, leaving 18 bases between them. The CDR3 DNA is TGTGCCAGCAGCGTGGGACTCGGAGGCGGGACCCAAGAGACCCAGTACTTC. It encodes CASSVGLGGGTQETQYF.

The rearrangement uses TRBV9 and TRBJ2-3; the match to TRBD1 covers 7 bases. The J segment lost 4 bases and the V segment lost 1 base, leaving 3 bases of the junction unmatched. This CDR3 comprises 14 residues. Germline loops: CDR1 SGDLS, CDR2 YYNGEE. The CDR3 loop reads CASSVQTGSDTQYF. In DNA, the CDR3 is TGTGCCAGCAGCGTACAGACAGGGTCAGATACGCAGTATTTT.

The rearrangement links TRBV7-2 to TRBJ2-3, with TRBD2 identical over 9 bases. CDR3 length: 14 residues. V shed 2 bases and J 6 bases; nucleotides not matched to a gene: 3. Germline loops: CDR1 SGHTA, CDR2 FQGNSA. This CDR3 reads CASSLTSGRDTQYF. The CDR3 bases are TGTGCCAGCAGCTTAACCAGCGGGAGGGATACGCAGTATTTT.

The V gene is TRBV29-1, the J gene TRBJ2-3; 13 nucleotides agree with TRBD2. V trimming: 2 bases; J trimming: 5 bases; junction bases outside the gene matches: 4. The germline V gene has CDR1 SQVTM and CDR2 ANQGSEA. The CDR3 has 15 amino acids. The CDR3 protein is CSVEKGLAGVDTQYF. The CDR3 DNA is TGCAGCGTTGAAAAAGGACTAGCGGGGGTAGATACGCAGTATTTT.

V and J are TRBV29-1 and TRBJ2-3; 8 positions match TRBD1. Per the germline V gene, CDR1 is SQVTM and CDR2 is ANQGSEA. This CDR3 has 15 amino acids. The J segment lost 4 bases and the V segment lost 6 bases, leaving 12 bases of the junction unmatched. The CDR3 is CSVRLDRGIADTQYF. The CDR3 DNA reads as TGCAGCGTCCGCCTAGACAGGGGAATCGCAGATACGCAGTATTTT.

The DNA for the CDR3 is TGTGCCAGCAGCTTGGGGGCCACAGATACGCAGTATTTT. It encodes CASSLGATDTQYF. The chain employs TRBV5-5 and TRBJ2-3; D is undetermined. Germline V CDR1 and CDR2: SGHKS, YYEKEE (reference sequence). V was clipped by 0 bases and J by 2 bases, with 4 bases between them. This CDR3 comprises 13 residues. The full variable domain, its missing parts supplied by reference TRBV5-5 and TRBJ2-3, is DAGVTQSPTHLIKTRGQQVTLRCSPISGHKSVSWYQQVLGQGPQFIFQYYEKEERGRGNFPDRFSARQFPNYSSELNVNALLLGDSALYLCASSLGATDTQYFGPGTRLTVL.

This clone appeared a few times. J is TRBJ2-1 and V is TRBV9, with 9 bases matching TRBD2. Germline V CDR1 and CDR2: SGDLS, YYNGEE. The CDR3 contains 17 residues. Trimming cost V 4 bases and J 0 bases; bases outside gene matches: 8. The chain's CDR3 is CASSSGTSTGSYNEQFF. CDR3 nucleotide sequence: TGTGCCAGCAGCTCGGGGACTAGCACGGGCTCCTACAATGAGCAGTTCTTC.

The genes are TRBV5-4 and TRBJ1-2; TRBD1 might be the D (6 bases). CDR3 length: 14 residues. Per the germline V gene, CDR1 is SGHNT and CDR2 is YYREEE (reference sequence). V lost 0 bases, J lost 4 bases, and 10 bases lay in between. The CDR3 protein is CASSLDRVSYGYTF. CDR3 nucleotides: TGTGCCAGCAGCTTGGACAGGGTTAGCTATGGCTACACCTTC.

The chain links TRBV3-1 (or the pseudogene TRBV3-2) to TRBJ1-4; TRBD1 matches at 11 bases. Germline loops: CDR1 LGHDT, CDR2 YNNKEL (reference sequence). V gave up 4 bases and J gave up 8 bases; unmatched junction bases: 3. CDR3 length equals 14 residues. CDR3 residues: CASSPGQGEEKLFF. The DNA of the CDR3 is TGTGCCAGCAGCCCGGGACAGGGGGAGGAAAAACTGTTTTTT.

CDR3 in amino acids: CASSTGQGGKQYF. The CDR3 nucleotides read TGTGCCAGCAGCACGGGACAGGGGGGAAAGCAGTACTTC. V gene TRBV6-4 combines with J gene TRBJ2-5, with TRBD1 identical over 11 bases. CDR3 size: 13 residues. V gave up 6 bases and J gave up 11 bases; unmatched junction bases: 8. Germline-derived CDR1 and CDR2 are MRHNA and SNTAGT.

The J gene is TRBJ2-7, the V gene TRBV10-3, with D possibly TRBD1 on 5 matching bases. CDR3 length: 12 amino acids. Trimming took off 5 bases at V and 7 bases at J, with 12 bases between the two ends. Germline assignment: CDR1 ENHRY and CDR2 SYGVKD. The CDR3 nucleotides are TGTGCCATCAGTCCACAGGTTAATGAGCAGTACTTC. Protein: CAISPQVNEQYF.

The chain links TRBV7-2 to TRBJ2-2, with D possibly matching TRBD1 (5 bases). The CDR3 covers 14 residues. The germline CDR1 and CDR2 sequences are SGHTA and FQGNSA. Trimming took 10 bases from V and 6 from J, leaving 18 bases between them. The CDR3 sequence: CATTRQGFAGELFF. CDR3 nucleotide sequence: TGTGCCACCACCCGGCAGGGTTTCGCCGGGGAGCTGTTTTTT.